Included here is one TCR beta chain sequence, with context. Its antigen remains undetermined. No base quality values were provided; no much bigger clone lies one nucleotide off. TCRbeta CDR3 regions were amplified from genomic DNA using the immunoSEQ Assay, a bias-controlled multiplex PCR. The paper's processing steps were these. The number of nucleated cells in each sample was estimated from the amplification of reference gene primers within the assay. To quantify the absolute abundance of each unique TCRbeta CDR3 rearrangement, sequence reads were collapsed and filtered. Productive Simpson clonality was computed per sample as the square root of Simpson's diversity index over productive rearrangements. TCRdb took this table from immuneACCESS and kept in-frame rearrangements with V and J called. Such tables lack part of the clones; where checked against another copy, unresolved V genes explain under half of the gap, and the rest is unexplained. Clone size and V and J calls were adopted from that table, with D and trimming inferred from the DNA. In all, the sample holds about 120,000 clones, and just under 80% of those were seen once. The ten largest clones represent 16% of the sample.

The data are from a study of blood T cell repertoires in COVID-19 (dated by TCRdb to between 2020 and 2021). Regarding the study in general: Samples covering the acute and convalescent phases of COVID-19 were provided by collaborators in the United States, Italy and Spain. The prospective study material was composed of cDNA or gDNA derived from T cells, B-cell-depleted T cells, or PBMCs. Subjects who had been exposed to COVID-19, were actively infected with it, or had recovered from it provided the deeply sampled blood TCRbeta repertoires that made up the dataset. A freely available public database, intended as a resource for researchers studying the immune response to SARS-CoV-2, is where the repertoires were released. The samples were drawn from the first 160 participants of the ongoing ImmuneRACE study and from 1,254 subjects provided by 6 global collaborators. The sample metadata nearly always contained a de-identified subject ID, COVID-19 status, age in years and sex. Where available, HLA class I and class II types were taken from metadata supplied by the sample provider and were not determined by assay-based typing.

The paper as a whole reports these results and caveats: The quantity of clinical and demographic metadata differed by source and by participant and was supplied without curation.

Whole blood was collected in K2EDTA tubes by collaborating institutions according to the institutions' own protocols. For TCRbeta analysis, collaborators shipped samples in one of three forms: frozen whole blood, isolated PBMCs, or DNA extracted from either of those sample types. There are 16 amino acids in the CDR3, from cysteine to phenylalanine inclusive. Just the 48-base CDR3 DNA is kept, in frame starting at base 1. Based on the germline V gene (reference sequence), the CDR1 and CDR2 sequences are SGHAT and FQDESV. V gives up 4 bases and J gives up 0 bases, and the segment between their germline ends measures 12 bases.

Material: peripheral blood. The chain joins TRBV11-1 to TRBJ2-2; TRBD1 is perhaps the D gene, given 6 matching bases. The TCR comes from a man aged 55 to 70 with active or convalescent COVID-19. Here is the DNA: TGTGCCAGCAGCTCGCAGGGGCTCTCGAACACCGGGGAGCTGTTTTTT. Its protein is CASSSQGLSNTGELFF.